This T cell receptor (beta chain) was documented in a study of blood T cell repertoires in COVID-19. Study summary: Acute and convalescent COVID-19 specimens originated in the United States, Italy and Spain. PBMCs, B-cell-depleted T cells, or T cells provided the cDNA or gDNA that made up the material.

Method: immunoSEQ multiplex PCR; TCRdb's copy keeps in-frame clones and lacks some. The data hold about 170,000 clones, with roughly 81% observed a single time. Seattle researchers signed up patients amid active infection and tracked them longitudinally. Sequenced material: peripheral blood. This receptor was obtained from a woman older than 75 with COVID-19, enrolled during active disease.

This CDR3 is CASSPQSGLAGGRAQYF. The CDR3 bases are TGCGCCAGCAGCCCGCAATCGGGACTAGCGGGGGGGCGGGCGCAGTATTTT. V and J are TRBV4-1 and TRBJ2-3, with 16 bases identical to TRBD2. The ends lost 4 bases at V and 10 bases at J; junction bases unmatched: 11. There are 17 residues in the CDR3. Germline values: CDR1 MGHRA, CDR2 YSYEKL.